These 17 T cell receptor beta chains originate from one sample sequenced in a study of CD8+CD57+ T cells in acquired aplastic anemia. Sequencing involved patients with CD8+CD57+ cell expansion previously shown by flow cytometry. The use of genomic DNA as template underpinned the TCR beta VDJ and CDR3 profiling. TCRdb used MiXCR to reprocess the reads, holding one entry per CDR3 protein. This repertoire shows roughly 280,000 distinct CDR3 sequences, around three fifths found once; its top ten account for 1.3%. The material sequenced was sorted CD4+, CD8+, or CD8+CD57+ T cells (not recorded which) from PBMCs. These receptor sequences come from a human donor with aplastic anemia.

The chain couples TRBV24-1 to TRBJ2-5; D is perhaps TRBD2 (6 bases). This CDR3 is built from 13 residues. CDR1 and CDR2 from the germline V gene are KGHDR and SFDVKD. The V end lost 11 bases, the J end lost 5 bases, and 17 bases lay between the germline ends. The CDR3 here is CASSEGRWETQYF. CDR3 bases: TGTGCCAGTTCGGAGGGCCGCTGGGAGACCCAGTACTTC.

CDR3: CASSPGTSAGNEQFF. The CDR3 DNA follows: TGTGCCAGTAGTCCCGGGACTAGCGCTGGGAATGAGCAGTTCTTC. The rearrangement uses TRBV19 and TRBJ2-1; 10 bases match TRBD2. The germline gives CDR1 LNHDA, CDR2 SQIVND (reference sequence). Unmatched junction bases numbered 8, after V lost 5 bases and J lost 7 bases. The CDR3 contains 15 residues.

The table lists this clonotype with many counts. The chain uses TRBV20-1 and TRBJ1-3; 9 positions match TRBD1. V gave up 0 bases and J gave up 4 bases; unmatched junction bases: 4. The CDR3 length is 15 residues. Per germline, CDR1 DFQATT and CDR2 SNEGSKA (reference sequence). CDR3 in amino acids: CSARDAGQGGNTIYF. Written as DNA, the CDR3 is TGCAGTGCTAGAGATGCCGGACAGGGGGGAAACACCATATATTTT.

This clonotype was observed at least ten times. The V gene is TRBV9, the J gene TRBJ1-4, with 7 bases aligning to TRBD1. CDR3 length equals 16 residues. CDR1 SGDLS and CDR2 YYNGEE come from the germline V gene. With V trimmed by 0 bases and J by 4 bases, 6 bases remained unmatched. The CDR3, as DNA: TGTGCCAGCAGCGTAGAACCCGGGACAGTTAATGAAAAACTGTTTTTT. This codes for CASSVEPGTVNEKLFF.

The sample holds many counts of this clonotype. The chain joins TRBV5-1 to TRBJ1-5; D is perhaps TRBD1 (6 bases). The germline V and J ends were trimmed by 0 bases and 2 bases, with 9 bases remaining between them. The CDR3 loop spans 15 amino acids. The germline gives CDR1 SGHRS, CDR2 YFSETQ. For the CDR3, the DNA is TGCGCCAGCAGCTTGGATTCAGGGGGCAATCAGCCCCAGCATTTT. It encodes CASSLDSGGNQPQHF.

The chain has TRBV29-1 and TRBJ2-7; D not certain. The V gene's germline CDR1 is SQVTM and CDR2 ANQGSEA. V was pared by 7 bases and J by 0 bases, with 13 bases between. CDR3 length: 13 residues. CDR3 protein: CSGIRSGSYEQYF. In DNA form, the CDR3 reads TGCAGCGGGATTAGGAGTGGCTCCTACGAGCAGTACTTC.

This rearrangement joins TRBV29-1 to TRBJ1-2, with 7 bases aligning to TRBD1. The CDR3 extends over 13 amino acids. Per germline, CDR1 SQVTM and CDR2 ANQGSEA. The junction had 10 bases not matched to a gene; V was cut back by 6 bases and J by 6 bases. The CDR3 DNA reads as TGCAGCGTAGGTGGACAGGCGACTAATGGCTACACCTTC. Amino acid sequence: CSVGGQATNGYTF.

V and J are TRBV5-1 and TRBJ1-1, with 9 bases matching TRBD1. V was clipped by 0 bases and J by 5 bases; unmatched bases: 5. The CDR3 has 15 residues. CDR1 is SGHRS and CDR2 is YFSETQ in the germline V gene. This CDR3 is CASSLGGTGWTEAFF. The CDR3 region has the DNA TGCGCCAGCAGCTTGGGGGGGACAGGGTGGACTGAAGCTTTCTTT. Full variable domain (remainder filled in from reference TRBV5-1 and TRBJ1-1): KAGVTQTPRYLIKTRGQQVTLSCSPISGHRSVSWYQQTPGQGLQFLFEYFSETQRNKGNFPGRFSGRQFSNSRSEMNVSTLELGDSALYLCASSLGGTGWTEAFFGQGTRLTVV.

V is TRBV5-1 and J is TRBJ1-1, with 7 bases aligning to TRBD1. Looked up from germline, CDR1 is SGHRS and CDR2 is YFSETQ. Trimming cost V 5 bases and J 0 bases; bases outside gene matches: 4. The CDR3 spans 14 residues. CDR3 bases: TGCGCCAGCAGGGAGGGACAGCTGAACACTGAAGCTTTCTTT. This translates into CASREGQLNTEAFF.

V is TRBV20-1 and J is TRBJ2-2; 11 nucleotides agree with TRBD2. V lost 5 bases to trimming and J lost 5 bases; unmatched junction nucleotides: 7. Germline V CDR1 and CDR2: DFQATT, SNEGSKA (reference sequence). The CDR3 is 15 amino acids. The CDR3 region is CSAPGTSGGTGELFF. DNA for the CDR3: TGCAGTGCTCCTGGGACTAGCGGAGGGACCGGGGAGCTGTTTTTT.

The chain combines TRBV12-3 or TRBV12-4 with TRBJ1-5, with D tentatively TRBD1 (6 bases). The CDR3 length is 14 residues. V gave up 6 bases and J gave up 10 bases, with 19 bases separating them. CDR3 in amino acids: CASSPTGGVLPQHF. The DNA for the CDR3 is TGTGCCAGCAGCCCGACAGGCGGGGTTTTACCCCAGCATTTT.

This clonotype was counted ten times or more. The chain has TRBV11-2 and TRBJ2-7; D gene ambiguous. CDR3 length: 13 amino acids. Between the trimmed V and J ends, which lost 1 base and 6 bases, there was a span of 10 bases. CDR1 is SGHAT and CDR2 is FQNNGV in the germline V gene. The CDR3 nucleotides are TGTGCCAGCAGCTTAGCCCCCCGACTCGAGCAGTACTTC. This encodes CASSLAPRLEQYF.

The V gene is TRBV5-1, the J gene TRBJ1-2; D uncertain. Trimming stripped 0 bases from V and 12 bases from J, with 12 bases between. This CDR3 has 12 residues. Germline V lookup: CDR1 SGHRS, CDR2 YFSETQ. The CDR3 coding sequence is TGCGCCAGCAGCTTGGATTTCTCTGGAAACACCTTC. Amino acids: CASSLDFSGNTF.

This sequence joins TRBV4-1 and TRBJ2-1; D not certain. The CDR3 contains 15 residues. Trimming cost V 0 bases and J 2 bases, with 8 bases left between them. Germline assignment: CDR1 MGHRA and CDR2 YSYEKL. This CDR3 reads CASSQDAPAYNEQFF. CDR3 nucleotide sequence: TGCGCCAGCAGCCAAGATGCTCCCGCCTACAATGAGCAGTTCTTC.

J is TRBJ1-5 and V is TRBV7-2; D remains ambiguous. The CDR3 loop spans 17 amino acids. The germline V gene encodes CDR1 SGHTA and CDR2 FQGNSA. V was pared by 5 bases and J by 2 bases, with 19 bases between. CDR3 bases: TGTGCCAGCAGCCTATATCTCATGAGCCCTGGCAATCAGCCCCAGCATTTT. Amino acids: CASSLYLMSPGNQPQHF.

The chain is built from TRBV25-1 and TRBJ2-7, with TRBD1 matching 10 bases. The CDR3 consists of 15 residues. Germline-derived CDR1 and CDR2 are MGHDK and SYGVNS. V dropped 3 bases and J dropped 2; count of bases not matched to a gene: 4. The DNA of the CDR3 is TGTGCCAGCAGTGATCTAGGACAGGGGGCCTACGAGCAGTACTTC. This codes for CASSDLGQGAYEQYF.

CDR3 protein: CAGGRGLGYGYTF. Here the CDR3 DNA reads TGTGCCGGGGGCCGGGGACTAGGCTATGGCTACACCTTC. The genes are TRBV2 and TRBJ1-2; possibly TRBD1 for D (6 bases). Germline CDR1 SNHLY, CDR2 FYNNEI. V was pared by 11 bases and J by 4 bases, with 17 bases between. The CDR3 contains 13 residues. Supplemented by reference TRBV2 and TRBJ1-2, the full variable domain reads EPEVTQTPSHQVTQMGQEVILRCVPISNHLYFYWYRQILGQKVEFLVSFYNNEISEKSEIFDDQFSVERPDGSNFTLKIRSTKLEDSAMYFCAGGRGLGYGYTFGSGTRLTVV.